This is a list of T cell receptor beta chains from one sample in a study of molecular identifiers for immune sequencing clone quantification. TCRdb ran MiXCR on the PCR reads and lists one entry per CDR3 protein. The data show fewer than 350,000 distinct CDR3 sequences, with around 21% seen just once and 0.81% held by the top ten. Sequencing was performed on naive CD8+ T cells from blood, with Jurkat cell RNA spiked in. The receptors originated from a human donor in good health. Some libraries in this study had Jurkat cell RNA spiked in. CDR3s include the opening cysteine and the closing phenylalanine or tryptophan. The order of the fields is J gene, D gene, V gene, clone size, CDR3 DNA, CDR3 protein. D genes are given only for firm matches. A clone size is listed for some rows: how often the clone was seen (once, few, many), or a class if it is expanded.

j_call: TRBJ1-1; d_call: NA; v_call: TRBV30; clone_size: many; cdr3_nt: TGTGCCTGGAGTGTCGGATCGGGAAACACTGAAGCTTTCTTT; cdr3_aa: CAWSVGSGNTEAFF
j_call: TRBJ2-5; d_call: TRBD2; v_call: TRBV4-1; clone_size: many; cdr3_nt: TGCGCCAGCAGCCAAGCCGAGGCGGGAGATGGTGAGACCCAGTACTTC; cdr3_aa: CASSQAEAGDGETQYF
j_call: TRBJ2-5; d_call: NA; v_call: TRBV2; clone_size: few; cdr3_nt: TGTGCCAGCAGTGAGTGGGACAACCAAGAGACCCAGTACTTC; cdr3_aa: CASSEWDNQETQYF
j_call: TRBJ2-7; d_call: TRBD2; v_call: TRBV25-1; clone_size: many; cdr3_nt: TGTGCCAGCAGTGAAGGAGCGGGGGGACTAGAGCAGTACTTC; cdr3_aa: CASSEGAGGLEQYF
j_call: TRBJ2-7; d_call: TRBD2; v_call: TRBV19; clone_size: many; cdr3_nt: TGTGCCAGTAGTTTCGGGACTAGAGGATACGAGCAGTACTTC; cdr3_aa: CASSFGTRGYEQYF
j_call: TRBJ2-1; d_call: NA; v_call: TRBV6-2/TRBV6-3; clone_size: many; cdr3_nt: TGTGCCAGCAGCGGCTCCTACAATGAGCAGTTCTTC; cdr3_aa: CASSGSYNEQFF
j_call: TRBJ2-4; d_call: TRBD2; v_call: TRBV12-3/TRBV12-4; clone_size: NA; cdr3_nt: TGTGCCAGCAGTTCACTCAGGTTAGCGGGTGCCGGAATAGCCAAAAACATTCAGTACTTC; cdr3_aa: CASSSLRLAGAGIAKNIQYF
j_call: TRBJ2-3; d_call: NA; v_call: TRBV9; clone_size: NA; cdr3_nt: TGTGCCAGCCGCTTCGAGGGACGGCATACAGATACGCAGTATTTT; cdr3_aa: CASRFEGRHTDTQYF
j_call: TRBJ2-3; d_call: TRBD1; v_call: TRBV9; clone_size: many; cdr3_nt: TGTGCCAGCAGCACACCGGGACAGGGGGATCAAGATACGCAGTATTTT; cdr3_aa: CASSTPGQGDQDTQYF
j_call: TRBJ2-1; d_call: NA; v_call: TRBV14; clone_size: many; cdr3_nt: TGTGCCAGCAGCACCCTAGTTGGGCGGAATGAGCAGTTCTTC; cdr3_aa: CASSTLVGRNEQFF
j_call: TRBJ1-3; d_call: NA; v_call: TRBV9; clone_size: many; cdr3_nt: TGTGCCAGCAGCGTAGATGGGCACGGAAACTCTGGAAACACCATATATTTT; cdr3_aa: CASSVDGHGNSGNTIYF
j_call: TRBJ2-7; d_call: NA; v_call: TRBV28; clone_size: many; cdr3_nt: TGTGCCACAACAGCGAGCGGCGCCTACGAGCAGTACTTC; cdr3_aa: CATTASGAYEQYF
j_call: TRBJ2-3; d_call: NA; v_call: TRBV7-9; clone_size: many; cdr3_nt: TGTGCCAGCAGCTTACCAGACAGCACAGATACGCAGTATTTT; cdr3_aa: CASSLPDSTDTQYF
j_call: TRBJ2-6; d_call: NA; v_call: TRBV20-1; clone_size: many; cdr3_nt: TGCAGTGCTAGAGATGGGAGGACTGGGGCCAACGTCCTGACTTTC; cdr3_aa: CSARDGRTGANVLTF
j_call: TRBJ1-5; d_call: NA; v_call: TRBV28; clone_size: NA; cdr3_nt: TGTGCCAGCGGTTTCGGACAATCCAATCAGCCCCAGCATTTT; cdr3_aa: CASGFGQSNQPQHF
j_call: TRBJ2-7; d_call: NA; v_call: TRBV7-6; clone_size: many; cdr3_nt: TGTGCCAGCAGCTTATATTCCGGCTACGAGCAGTACTTC; cdr3_aa: CASSLYSGYEQYF
j_call: TRBJ2-7; d_call: NA; v_call: TRBV7-9; clone_size: many; cdr3_nt: TGTGCCAGCAGCTCCATAGGGTGGGGTGAGGCGGAGTACTTC; cdr3_aa: CASSSIGWGEAEYF
j_call: TRBJ1-1; d_call: NA; v_call: TRBV14; clone_size: many; cdr3_nt: TGTGCCAGCAGTTTCCCGGGGAACACTGAAGCTTTCTTT; cdr3_aa: CASSFPGNTEAFF
j_call: TRBJ2-1; d_call: NA; v_call: TRBV28; clone_size: many; cdr3_nt: TGTGCCAGCAGTTTAATAGCGGATAATGAGCAGTTCTTC; cdr3_aa: CASSLIADNEQFF
j_call: TRBJ1-2; d_call: NA; v_call: TRBV6-5; clone_size: many; cdr3_nt: TGTGCCAGCAGTTCAGGCCACGGGAGGGGACTCGTCTATGGCTACACCTTC; cdr3_aa: CASSSGHGRGLVYGYTF
j_call: TRBJ2-3; d_call: TRBD2; v_call: TRBV13; clone_size: few; cdr3_nt: TGTGCCAGCAGCGGACAGACTAGCGGGGGGGCTGTAGATACGCAGTATTTT; cdr3_aa: CASSGQTSGGAVDTQYF
j_call: TRBJ2-5; d_call: NA; v_call: TRBV7-2; clone_size: many; cdr3_nt: TGTGCCAGCAGCAAAGACAGCCAAGAGACCCAGTACTTC; cdr3_aa: CASSKDSQETQYF
j_call: TRBJ2-1; d_call: NA; v_call: TRBV7-6; clone_size: many; cdr3_nt: TGTGCCAGCAGCTCTGAAGTTGGCACCAATGAGCAGTTCTTC; cdr3_aa: CASSSEVGTNEQFF
j_call: TRBJ1-5; d_call: NA; v_call: TRBV12-3/TRBV12-4; clone_size: few; cdr3_nt: TGTGCCAGCAGTTATAGCGATCAGCCCCAGCATTTT; cdr3_aa: CASSYSDQPQHF
j_call: TRBJ2-7; d_call: NA; v_call: TRBV4-3; clone_size: many; cdr3_nt: TGCGCCAGCAGCCCACAATACCAGGGGTTATTCGAGCAGTACTTC; cdr3_aa: CASSPQYQGLFEQYF
j_call: TRBJ2-2; d_call: NA; v_call: TRBV5-6; clone_size: many; cdr3_nt: TGTGCCAGCAGCTTGGAGGTCAGGCCGAACACCGGGGAGCTGTTTTTT; cdr3_aa: CASSLEVRPNTGELFF
j_call: TRBJ2-7; d_call: NA; v_call: TRBV24-1; clone_size: many; cdr3_nt: TGTGCCACCAGTGACCGAATTAGTCCCGGCGAGCAGTACTTC; cdr3_aa: CATSDRISPGEQYF
j_call: TRBJ2-1; d_call: TRBD2; v_call: TRBV20-1; clone_size: many; cdr3_nt: TGCAGTGGTAGGCGGGAGGATAACAATGAGCAGTTCTTC; cdr3_aa: CSGRREDNNEQFF
j_call: TRBJ2-2; d_call: NA; v_call: TRBV21-1; clone_size: few; cdr3_nt: TGTGCCAGCAGCATAAGGCGGAAGCGGGGGAACACCGGGGAGCTGTTTTTT; cdr3_aa: CASSIRRKRGNTGELFF
j_call: TRBJ2-1; d_call: TRBD2; v_call: TRBV19; clone_size: few; cdr3_nt: TGTGCCAGTAGTAAGTACTCTAGCGGGACTAATGAGCAGTTCTTC; cdr3_aa: CASSKYSSGTNEQFF
j_call: TRBJ2-7; d_call: NA; v_call: TRBV20-1; clone_size: many; cdr3_nt: TGCAGTGCTCAGACGTACGAGCAGTACTTC; cdr3_aa: CSAQTYEQYF
j_call: TRBJ2-2; d_call: NA; v_call: TRBV20-1; clone_size: many; cdr3_nt: TGCAGTGCTAGAGAAACAGGGAGGTCAGGCGGGGAGCTGTTTTTT; cdr3_aa: CSARETGRSGGELFF
j_call: TRBJ2-7; d_call: TRBD1; v_call: TRBV27; clone_size: NA; cdr3_nt: TGTACCAGCAGTGCCAGACAGGGGCTCGTCGACGAGCAGTACTTC; cdr3_aa: CTSSARQGLVDEQYF
j_call: TRBJ1-1; d_call: NA; v_call: TRBV4-1; clone_size: many; cdr3_nt: TGCGCCAGCAGCCAAGGCCCCGTGAATATGAACACTGAAGCTTTCTTT; cdr3_aa: CASSQGPVNMNTEAFF
j_call: TRBJ2-2; d_call: NA; v_call: TRBV7-9; clone_size: few; cdr3_nt: TGTGCCAGCAGCTTAGACGACACCGGGGAGCTGTTTTTT; cdr3_aa: CASSLDDTGELFF
j_call: TRBJ2-5; d_call: NA; v_call: TRBV28; clone_size: many; cdr3_nt: TGTGCCAGCAGTTTCAAAGTCGGGGACAACCCCGATGAGACCCAGTACTTC; cdr3_aa: CASSFKVGDNPDETQYF
j_call: TRBJ2-7; d_call: TRBD1; v_call: TRBV5-6; clone_size: many; cdr3_nt: TGTGCCAGCAGCTTGGGAGGGACAGGGTTTTACGAGCAGTACTTC; cdr3_aa: CASSLGGTGFYEQYF
j_call: TRBJ1-1; d_call: TRBD1; v_call: TRBV6-6; clone_size: many; cdr3_nt: TGTGCCAGCAGTTACTCGAAGCAGGGGGCTATGAACACTGAAGCTTTCTTT; cdr3_aa: CASSYSKQGAMNTEAFF